The 18 T cell receptor beta chains below were found in one sample sequenced in a study of coeliac disease. Measured with immunoSEQ multiplex PCR; TCRdb has only the in-frame clones, and not every one. The table has 6,000 to 7,000 clones, 60% to 80% seen once. The sample was lymphocytes from the gut lamina propria. The receptor source for this set is a man aged 55 to 70 with celiac disease on a gluten-free diet.

The CDR3 bases are TGTGCCAGCAGCCAAGTTTACTTCGCTGAAGCTTTCTTT. It encodes CASSQVYFAEAFF. This chain joins TRBV14 and TRBJ1-1; no clear D gene. CDR3 length: 13 amino acids. Trimming cost V 1 base and J 6 bases, with 9 bases left between them. Per germline, CDR1 SGHDN and CDR2 FVKESK.

The chain joins TRBV5-8 to TRBJ2-3; tentative D call: TRBD2 (5 bases). Germline assignment: CDR1 SGHTS and CDR2 YDEGEE. V was shortened by 0 bases and J by 4 bases, with 6 bases between the two germline ends. The CDR3 covers 13 residues. The CDR3 reads CASSLVGADTQYF. For the CDR3, the DNA is TGTGCCAGCAGCTTGGTCGGGGCAGATACGCAGTATTTT.

This clone was recorded a few times. The chain employs TRBV18 and TRBJ1-5; 9 bases fit TRBD1. The V gene's germline CDR1 is KGHSH and CDR2 LQKENI. The V gene end was trimmed by 3 bases and the J gene end by 2 bases; junction bases not matched to a gene: 5. This CDR3 has 16 amino acids. The CDR3 loop reads CASSPRQGEGNQPQHF. The CDR3 bases are TGTGCCAGCTCACCTAGACAGGGGGAAGGCAATCAGCCCCAGCATTTT.

V and J are TRBV6-5 and TRBJ1-4; no clear D. Germline values: CDR1 MNHEY, CDR2 SVGAGI. The CDR3 totals 14 residues. V dropped 0 bases and J dropped 12 bases, with 14 bases sitting between them. DNA for the CDR3: TGTGCCAGCAGTTACTCGGCAGGTGTGTTAGAACTGTTTTTT. The encoded protein is CASSYSAGVLELFF.

In its sample, this clone was seen a few times. The V gene is TRBV27, the J gene TRBJ1-5; 7 nucleotides agree with TRBD1. Trimming removed 7 bases from V and 0 bases from J; junction bases left unmatched: 6. The CDR3 spans 15 residues. CDR1 is MNHEY and CDR2 is SMNVEV in the germline V gene (reference sequence). The CDR3 protein is CASTQTGHSNQPQHF. Here the CDR3 DNA reads TGTGCCAGCACTCAGACAGGGCATAGCAATCAGCCCCAGCATTTT.

The gene calls are TRBV11-2 and TRBJ2-2; D is unresolved. From germline, CDR1 is SGHAT and CDR2 FQNNGV. The CDR3 length is 13 residues. Between the trimmed V and J ends, which lost 4 bases and 3 bases, there was a span of 6 bases. The CDR3 DNA is TGTGCCAGCAGCTCCGGAGACACCGGGGAGCTGTTTTTT. The encoded protein is CASSSGDTGELFF.

The chain employs TRBV12-5 and TRBJ2-5, with D possibly matching TRBD2 (5 bases). Germline-derived CDR1 and CDR2 are LGHNT and FRNRAP. V lost 3 bases to trimming and J lost 3 bases, with 8 bases between them. This CDR3 region has 13 residues. CDR3 loop: CASGFGVKETQYF. The CDR3 DNA follows: TGTGCTAGTGGTTTCGGGGTAAAAGAGACCCAGTACTTC.

This clone has more than one count but fewer than ten. V and J are TRBV2 and TRBJ2-1; the match to TRBD2 covers 10 bases. The CDR3 has 16 amino acids. Germline trimming cut 8 bases from V and 7 bases from J; bases unmatched to any gene: 14. The germline gives CDR1 SNHLY, CDR2 FYNNEI. CDR3 sequence reads: CASCYSGSGGQNEQFF. In DNA, the CDR3 is TGTGCCAGCTGTTATAGCGGTAGCGGGGGGCAAAATGAGCAGTTCTTC. Based on the CDR3 plus reference TRBV2 and TRBJ2-1, the full variable domain is EPEVTQTPSHQVTQMGQEVILRCVPISNHLYFYWYRQILGQKVEFLVSFYNNEISEKSEIFDDQFSVERPDGSNFTLKIRSTKLEDSAMYFCASCYSGSGGQNEQFFGPGTRLTVL.

The chain uses TRBV27 and TRBJ2-1; 7 positions match TRBD2. The CDR3 runs to 15 residues. CDR1 is MNHEY, CDR2 SMNVEV, per germline (reference sequence). The J segment lost 4 bases and the V segment lost 2 bases, leaving 5 bases of the junction unmatched. CDR3 protein: CASSLQAGIYNEQFF. As DNA, the CDR3 is TGTGCCAGCAGTTTACAAGCGGGGATTTACAATGAGCAGTTCTTC.

The V and J genes are TRBV4-2 and TRBJ2-5, with a possible D match to TRBD2 (5 bases). Trimming removed 0 bases from V and 10 bases from J, with 12 bases in between. This CDR3 has 13 amino acids. Looked up from germline, CDR1 is LGHNA and CDR2 is YNFKEQ. The CDR3 reads CASSQEEYRGQYF. CDR3 DNA: TGTGCCAGCAGCCAAGAGGAGTACCGGGGCCAGTACTTC.

The rearrangement uses TRBV29-1 and TRBJ2-2, with 8 bases fitting TRBD1. Germline V gene lookup returns CDR1 SQVTM and CDR2 ANQGSEA. V trimming: 2 bases; J trimming: 5 bases; junction bases outside the gene matches: 1. This CDR3 spans 13 amino acids. As DNA, the CDR3 is TGCAGCGTTGAACAGGGGGCGACCGGGGAGCTGTTTTTT. Its protein product is CSVEQGATGELFF.

This clone appeared a single time. The gene calls are TRBV5-1 and TRBJ2-7, with D maybe TRBD2 (5 bases). The germline CDR1 and CDR2 sequences are SGHRS and YFSETQ. This CDR3 region has 15 residues. V shed 6 bases and J shed 6 bases, with 22 bases lying between them. CDR3 sequence reads: CASTDGGSPKVEQYF. Written as DNA, the CDR3 is TGCGCCAGCACCGACGGAGGTAGCCCAAAGGTCGAGCAGTACTTC.

The chain links TRBV11-2 to TRBJ1-1; D is unclear. CDR1 SGHAT and CDR2 FQNNGV come from the germline V gene. The CDR3 has 14 residues. Trimming left V 1 base short and J 1 base short, with 7 bases between. The CDR3 reads CASSLGTRNTEAFF. The CDR3 DNA is TGTGCCAGCAGCTTAGGGACTCGGAACACTGAAGCTTTCTTT.

This chain uses TRBV5-1 with TRBJ2-7; TRBD1 agrees at 7 bases. The CDR3 sequence is 16 residues long. Germline V lookup: CDR1 SGHRS, CDR2 YFSETQ. J gave up 5 bases and V 2 bases, and 13 bases lay outside the gene matches. The CDR3 spells CASSLPTTGTVDEQYF. DNA for the CDR3: TGCGCCAGCAGCTTACCGACCACCGGGACAGTCGACGAGCAGTACTTC.

V is TRBV11-2 and J is TRBJ1-1, with D perhaps matching TRBD1 (5 bases). Trimming left V 2 bases short and J 1 base short, with 20 bases between. This CDR3 comprises 18 residues. Germline-derived CDR1 and CDR2 are SGHAT and FQNNGV. For the CDR3, the DNA is TGTGCCAGCAGCTTAAGAGGGCAGGGCGGGAGGGGGAACACTGAAGCTTTCTTT. Protein sequence: CASSLRGQGGRGNTEAFF.

A few counts support this clone. The V and J genes are TRBV6-5 and TRBJ1-2; no reliable D call. Germline CDR1 reads MNHEY; CDR2 reads SVGAGI. CDR3 length: 13 amino acids. V was trimmed by 3 bases and J by 6 bases, leaving 11 bases between them. The CDR3 nucleotides read TGTGCCAGCAGTTATGGGGAGCGGAATGGCTACACCTTC. The encoded protein is CASSYGERNGYTF.

The chain recombines TRBV6-5 with TRBJ1-4; D gene ambiguous. Germline CDR1 MNHEY, CDR2 SVGAGI. V was trimmed by 7 bases and J by 5 bases, leaving 14 bases between them. The CDR3 runs to 14 residues. DNA of the CDR3: TGTGCCAGCAAGGAGGGCGGATCCAATGAAAAACTGTTTTTT. Its protein product is CASKEGGSNEKLFF.

The rearrangement joins TRBV19 to TRBJ2-3; 10 nucleotides align to TRBD2. Germline V CDR1 and CDR2: LNHDA, SQIVND (reference sequence). V lost 3 bases and J lost 7; bases outside the gene matches: 13. This CDR3 has 17 residues. The CDR3 region is CASSIGPSGGLWNTQYF. The CDR3 coding sequence is TGTGCCAGTAGTATTGGTCCTAGCGGGGGCTTATGGAATACGCAGTATTTT.